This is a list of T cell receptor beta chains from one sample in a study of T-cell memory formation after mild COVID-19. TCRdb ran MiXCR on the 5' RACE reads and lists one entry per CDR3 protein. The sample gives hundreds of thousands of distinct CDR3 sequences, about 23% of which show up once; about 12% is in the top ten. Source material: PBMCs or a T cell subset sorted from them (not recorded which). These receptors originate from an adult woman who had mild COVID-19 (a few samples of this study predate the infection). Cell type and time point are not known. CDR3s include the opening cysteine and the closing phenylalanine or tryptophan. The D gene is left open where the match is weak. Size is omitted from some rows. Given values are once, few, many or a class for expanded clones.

cdr3_nt: TGTGCCACCAGTGTATCGGCTAACTATGGCTACACCTTC
cdr3_aa: CATSVSANYGYTF
d_call: NA
clone_size: NA
cdr3_length: 13
j_call: TRBJ1-2
v_call: TRBV24-1

cdr3_nt: TGCGCCAGCAGCTTGCAGTTATCGGTGAACACTGAAGCTTTCTTT
cdr3_aa: CASSLQLSVNTEAFF
d_call: NA
clone_size: few
cdr3_length: 15
j_call: TRBJ1-1
v_call: TRBV5-1

cdr3_nt: TGTGCCAGCAGCTCTGAGGTCCCAAACATGAACACTGAAGCTTTCTTT
cdr3_aa: CASSSEVPNMNTEAFF
d_call: NA
clone_size: NA
cdr3_length: 16
j_call: TRBJ1-1
v_call: TRBV7-3

cdr3_nt: TGTGCCAGCAGCTTAGGGAGCGGGAGTGAGCAGTTCTTC
cdr3_aa: CASSLGSGSEQFF
d_call: TRBD2
clone_size: once
cdr3_length: 13
j_call: TRBJ2-1
v_call: TRBV7-9

cdr3_nt: TGCGCCAGCAGCTTGACAGGGGGCAGCTATGGCTACACCTTC
cdr3_aa: CASSLTGGSYGYTF
d_call: TRBD1
clone_size: NA
cdr3_length: 14
j_call: TRBJ1-2
v_call: TRBV5-1

cdr3_nt: TGTGCCAGCAGCCAAAACGGTAGGACAGGTATAGCGGATACGCAGTATTTT
cdr3_aa: CASSQNGRTGIADTQYF
d_call: TRBD1
clone_size: few
cdr3_length: 17
j_call: TRBJ2-3
v_call: TRBV4-2

cdr3_nt: TGTGCCTGGAGTGTAGGGTATGGTAGCGGGCCCCACGAGCAGTACTTC
cdr3_aa: CAWSVGYGSGPHEQYF
d_call: TRBD2
clone_size: few
cdr3_length: 16
j_call: TRBJ2-7
v_call: TRBV30

cdr3_nt: TGCGCCAGCAGCTTGGACCCAGGGGGGAACAATGAGCAGTTCTTC
cdr3_aa: CASSLDPGGNNEQFF
d_call: NA
clone_size: NA
cdr3_length: 15
j_call: TRBJ2-1
v_call: TRBV5-1

cdr3_nt: TGTGCCAGCAGCTTCACCTTCGGCCCCTTCTCTGGAAACACCATATATTTT
cdr3_aa: CASSFTFGPFSGNTIYF
d_call: NA
clone_size: NA
cdr3_length: 17
j_call: TRBJ1-3
v_call: TRBV11-2

cdr3_nt: TGTGCCAGCAGCCGACCCACGGACAGGGGGCTTTATTTCGCCAACGGCACAGATACGCAGTATTTT
cdr3_aa: CASSRPTDRGLYFANGTDTQYF
d_call: TRBD1
clone_size: NA
cdr3_length: 22
j_call: TRBJ2-3
v_call: TRBV12-3/TRBV12-4

cdr3_nt: TGTGCCACCGGGGGCACCACCCCCTACGAGCAGTACTTC
cdr3_aa: CATGGTTPYEQYF
d_call: NA
clone_size: many
cdr3_length: 13
j_call: TRBJ2-7
v_call: TRBV10-3

cdr3_nt: TGTGCCAGCAGCCCGGCCGAAGGGTGGAATTCACCCCTCCACTTT
cdr3_aa: CASSPAEGWNSPLHF
d_call: NA
clone_size: NA
cdr3_length: 15
j_call: TRBJ1-6
v_call: TRBV7-9

cdr3_nt: TGTGCCGGACTAGGTGGGGTAACAGATACGCAGTATTTT
cdr3_aa: CAGLGGVTDTQYF
d_call: TRBD2
clone_size: NA
cdr3_length: 13
j_call: TRBJ2-3
v_call: TRBV27

cdr3_nt: TGTGCCAGCAGTGAGGGACTGTACAATGAGCAGTTCTTC
cdr3_aa: CASSEGLYNEQFF
d_call: NA
clone_size: NA
cdr3_length: 13
j_call: TRBJ2-1
v_call: TRBV6-4

cdr3_nt: TGTGCCAGTAGGGCCGGGACAGTAAACGGCTACACCTTC
cdr3_aa: CASRAGTVNGYTF
d_call: TRBD1
clone_size: medium-sized
cdr3_length: 13
j_call: TRBJ1-2
v_call: TRBV19

cdr3_nt: TGTGCCAGCAGCTTAGCCTCCTTCGAGCAGTACTTC
cdr3_aa: CASSLASFEQYF
d_call: NA
clone_size: NA
cdr3_length: 12
j_call: TRBJ2-7
v_call: TRBV7-9

cdr3_nt: TGTGCCAGCAGTTCCTATCGACTAGGGAAGGAATCCGGGGAGCTGTTTTTT
cdr3_aa: CASSSYRLGKESGELFF
d_call: NA
clone_size: few
cdr3_length: 17
j_call: TRBJ2-2
v_call: TRBV12-3/TRBV12-4

cdr3_nt: TGCGCCAGCAGCCCGGACAGGGGGCGGAGCATGAACACTGAAGCTTTCTTT
cdr3_aa: CASSPDRGRSMNTEAFF
d_call: TRBD1
clone_size: few
cdr3_length: 17
j_call: TRBJ1-1
v_call: TRBV5-1

cdr3_nt: TGTGCCAGCAGCTTAGCAGCCAGTTTGAGGTTTCATTCACCCCTCCACTTT
cdr3_aa: CASSLAASLRFHSPLHF
d_call: NA
clone_size: NA
cdr3_length: 17
j_call: TRBJ1-6
v_call: TRBV7-1

cdr3_nt: TGTGCGTCCGGAGGGCTAGCGGGGAACTACGAGCAGTACTTC
cdr3_aa: CASGGLAGNYEQYF
d_call: TRBD2
clone_size: NA
cdr3_length: 14
j_call: TRBJ2-7
v_call: TRBV6-5

cdr3_nt: TGTGCCACCAGTGTTGGCGGGGGGAGCGGAGAGACCCAGTACTTC
cdr3_aa: CATSVGGGSGETQYF
d_call: TRBD2
clone_size: few
cdr3_length: 15
j_call: TRBJ2-5
v_call: TRBV24-1

cdr3_nt: TGTGCCAGCAGCTCTCTCGGAGGTCCTAGCACAGATACGCAGTATTTT
cdr3_aa: CASSSLGGPSTDTQYF
d_call: NA
clone_size: NA
cdr3_length: 16
j_call: TRBJ2-3
v_call: TRBV9

cdr3_nt: TGCGCCAGCAGCGGGGGGGCTCGGAACACTGAAGCTTTCTTT
cdr3_aa: CASSGGARNTEAFF
d_call: NA
clone_size: NA
cdr3_length: 14
j_call: TRBJ1-1
v_call: TRBV5-1

cdr3_nt: TGCGCCAGCAGCTCCCGACAGGGGGTCGCCTACGAGCAGTACTTC
cdr3_aa: CASSSRQGVAYEQYF
d_call: TRBD1
clone_size: NA
cdr3_length: 15
j_call: TRBJ2-7
v_call: TRBV4-1

cdr3_nt: TGCAGTGCTCTCCCAGGACTAGCTCGGGAGACCCAGTACTTC
cdr3_aa: CSALPGLARETQYF
d_call: TRBD2
clone_size: NA
cdr3_length: 14
j_call: TRBJ2-5
v_call: TRBV20-1

cdr3_nt: TGTGCCAGCAGCTCACACAACACCGGGGAGCTGTTTTTT
cdr3_aa: CASSSHNTGELFF
d_call: NA
clone_size: NA
cdr3_length: 13
j_call: TRBJ2-2
v_call: TRBV13

cdr3_nt: TGTGCCACCACGCATGGACTAGGGGAGACCCAGTACTTC
cdr3_aa: CATTHGLGETQYF
d_call: TRBD2
clone_size: NA
cdr3_length: 13
j_call: TRBJ2-5
v_call: TRBV10-3

cdr3_nt: TGTGCCACCCGACACGCGTCCTACGAGCAGTACTTC
cdr3_aa: CATRHASYEQYF
d_call: NA
clone_size: NA
cdr3_length: 12
j_call: TRBJ2-7
v_call: TRBV25-1

cdr3_nt: TGCGCCAGCAGCTTGGATCCCGTCGGAAACACCATATATTTT
cdr3_aa: CASSLDPVGNTIYF
d_call: NA
clone_size: few
cdr3_length: 14
j_call: TRBJ1-3
v_call: TRBV5-1

cdr3_nt: TGTGCCAGCAGTGTAGCGGGGGTCTTGGGGGAAGCTTTCTTT
cdr3_aa: CASSVAGVLGEAFF
d_call: NA
clone_size: NA
cdr3_length: 14
j_call: TRBJ1-1
v_call: TRBV2

cdr3_nt: TGTGCCAGCAGCCCATCTCCGGGACTAGCGGGCCCGAGTGAGCAGTTCTTC
cdr3_aa: CASSPSPGLAGPSEQFF
d_call: TRBD2
clone_size: few
cdr3_length: 17
j_call: TRBJ2-1
v_call: TRBV7-3

cdr3_nt: TGTGCCAGCAAACCCAGGGGGCTGAGGACAGATACGCAGTATTTT
cdr3_aa: CASKPRGLRTDTQYF
d_call: TRBD1
clone_size: NA
cdr3_length: 15
j_call: TRBJ2-3
v_call: TRBV12-3/TRBV12-4

cdr3_nt: TGCAGTGCTAGCCAGGGTATGAAGACCCAGTACTTC
cdr3_aa: CSASQGMKTQYF
d_call: NA
clone_size: many
cdr3_length: 12
j_call: TRBJ2-5
v_call: TRBV20-1

cdr3_nt: TGTGCCAGCAGCCAGGCGGGCGCTGAATTAGAGCAGTTCTTC
cdr3_aa: CASSQAGAELEQFF
d_call: NA
clone_size: few
cdr3_length: 14
j_call: TRBJ2-1
v_call: TRBV4-2